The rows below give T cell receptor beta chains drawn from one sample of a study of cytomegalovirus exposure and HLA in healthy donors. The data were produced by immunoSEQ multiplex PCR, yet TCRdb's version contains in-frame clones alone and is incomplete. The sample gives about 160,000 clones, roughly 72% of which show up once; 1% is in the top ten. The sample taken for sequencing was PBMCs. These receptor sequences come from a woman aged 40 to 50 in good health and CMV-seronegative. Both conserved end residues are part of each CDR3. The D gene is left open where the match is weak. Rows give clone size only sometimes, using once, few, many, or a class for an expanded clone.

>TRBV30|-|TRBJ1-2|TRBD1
CAWAKDRGRGGYTF
TGTGCCTGGGCTAAAGACAGGGGGCGGGGTGGCTACACCTTC
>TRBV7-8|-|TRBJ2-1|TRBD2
CASSSGTSGSYNEQFF
TGTGCCAGCAGCTCCGGGACTAGCGGGAGTTACAATGAGCAGTTCTTC
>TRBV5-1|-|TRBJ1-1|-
CASSSLRGGDTEAFF
TGCGCCAGCAGCTCGCTCCGGGGTGGGGACACTGAAGCTTTCTTT
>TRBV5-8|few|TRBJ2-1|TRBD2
CASRTSKDEQFF
TGTGCCAGCCGGACTAGCAAGGATGAGCAGTTCTTC
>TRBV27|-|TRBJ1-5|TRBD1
CASSSTGVGQPQHF
TGTGCCAGCAGTTCGACAGGGGTTGGGCAGCCCCAGCATTTT
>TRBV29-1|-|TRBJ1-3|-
CSVVSETNSGNTIYF
TGCAGCGTTGTTTCGGAGACCAACTCTGGAAACACCATATATTTT
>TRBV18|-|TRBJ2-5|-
CASSPLPEVETQYF
TGTGCCAGCTCACCACTCCCGGAGGTAGAGACCCAGTACTTC
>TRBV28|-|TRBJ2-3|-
CASSLVAAQDTQYF
TGTGCCAGCAGTTTAGTAGCGGCTCAAGATACGCAGTATTTT
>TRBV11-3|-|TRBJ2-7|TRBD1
CASSLMDRAGEQYF
TGTGCCAGCAGCCTAATGGACAGGGCAGGCGAGCAGTACTTC
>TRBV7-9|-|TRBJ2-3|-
CASSSSQGPDTQYF
TGTGCCAGCAGCTCATCCCAGGGGCCAGATACGCAGTATTTT
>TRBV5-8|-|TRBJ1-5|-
CASSLGVGSDQPQHF
TGTGCCAGCAGCTTGGGGGTCGGGTCGGATCAGCCCCAGCATTTT
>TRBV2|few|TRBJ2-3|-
CASSLPWRGPTDTQYF
TGTGCCAGCAGCCTACCGTGGAGGGGTCCCACAGATACGCAGTATTTT
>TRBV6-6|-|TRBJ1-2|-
CASSYNEEGYGYTF
TGTGCCAGCAGTTATAATGAGGAGGGCTATGGCTACACCTTC
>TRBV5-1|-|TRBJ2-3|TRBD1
CASSLPLGQGKGNTQYF
TGCGCCAGCAGCTTGCCGTTAGGACAGGGCAAGGGGAATACGCAGTATTTT
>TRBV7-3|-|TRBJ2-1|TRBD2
CASSLRGGEQFF
TGTGCCAGCAGCTTAAGGGGGGGTGAGCAGTTCTTC
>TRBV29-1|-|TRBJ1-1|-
CSVTGTLMNTEAFF
TGCAGCGTTACAGGGACCCTAATGAACACTGAAGCTTTCTTT
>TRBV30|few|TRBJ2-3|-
CAWSYRTMGYTQYF
TGTGCCTGGAGCTACAGGACAATGGGATATACGCAGTATTTT
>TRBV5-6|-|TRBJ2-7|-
CASSFLGSYYYEQYF
TGTGCCAGCAGCTTCCTGGGTTCCTACTACTACGAGCAGTACTTC
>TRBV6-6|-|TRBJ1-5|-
CASSPGQPQHF
TGTGCCAGCAGCCCAGGTCAGCCCCAGCATTTT
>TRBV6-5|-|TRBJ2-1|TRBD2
CASSSGTSGISEQFF
TGTGCCAGCAGTTCCGGGACTAGCGGGATAAGCGAGCAGTTCTTC
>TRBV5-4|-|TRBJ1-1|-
CASSLMANTEAFF
TGTGCCAGCAGCTTGATGGCCAACACTGAAGCTTTCTTT
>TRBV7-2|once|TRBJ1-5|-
CASSSTGRNQPQHF
TGTGCCAGCAGCTCAACAGGGCGCAATCAGCCCCAGCATTTT
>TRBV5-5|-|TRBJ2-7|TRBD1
CASSSTGTAEQYF
TGTGCCAGCAGCTCTACCGGGACAGCCGAGCAGTACTTC